A single sample is the source of the 8 T cell receptor beta chains below, sequenced in a study of cytomegalovirus exposure and HLA in healthy donors. PCR was performed using 60 Vbeta and 13 Jbeta primers. The table came from immunoSEQ multiplex PCR; TCRdb's copy has only in-frame clones and leaves some out. In the table there are roughly 180,000 clones, 60% to 85% of which are singletons. The sequenced sample was PBMCs. Receptor source: a male donor in good health and CMV-seronegative.

This chain uses TRBV28 with TRBJ1-5, with D possibly TRBD1 on 5 matching bases. V lost 4 bases to trimming and J lost 1 base, with 11 bases between them. The length of the CDR3 is 15 residues. CDR1 MDHEN and CDR2 SYDVKM come from the germline V gene. CDR3 nucleotides: TGTGCCAGCAGTTCACCGCGGGACAGCAATCAGCCCCAGCATTTT. Translated, it gives CASSSPRDSNQPQHF. Combining the CDR3 with reference TRBV28 and TRBJ1-5 gives the whole variable domain DVKVTQSSRYLVKRTGEKVFLECVQDMDHENMFWYRQDPGLGLRLIYFSYDVKMKEKGDIPEGYSVSREKKERFSLILESASTNQTSMYLCASSSPRDSNQPQHFGDGTRLSIL.

The J gene is TRBJ1-1, the V gene TRBV6-5; D gene ambiguous. Trimming took off 5 bases at V and 4 bases at J, with 11 bases between the two ends. CDR3 length: 13 amino acids. Germline V gene lookup returns CDR1 MNHEY and CDR2 SVGAGI. The CDR3 nucleotides are TGTGCCAGCAGTCCCCCGGGTGGCACTGAAGCTTTCTTT. Its translation is CASSPPGGTEAFF.

The J gene is TRBJ2-5, the V gene TRBV10-2, with TRBD1 identical over 11 bases. The CDR3 totals 12 residues. CDR1 and CDR2 from the germline V gene are WSHSY and SAAADI. V lost 10 bases, J lost 4 bases, and 2 bases stayed unmatched. The CDR3 region has the DNA TGCGCCATCGGGACAGGGGGAGAGACCCAGTACTTC. Translation: CAIGTGGETQYF.

This rearrangement joins TRBV11-1 to TRBJ2-3, with D possibly matching TRBD2 (5 bases). Germline CDR1 and CDR2: SGHAT and FQDESV (reference sequence). The CDR3 loop spans 15 amino acids. Trimming took off 0 bases at V and 7 bases at J, with 14 bases between the two ends. In DNA, the CDR3 is TGTGCCAGCAGCTTAGCGCTTAGCGAGTGGAATACGCAGTATTTT. Translation gives CASSLALSEWNTQYF.

A few counts support this clone. V and J are TRBV28 and TRBJ1-5; a possible D gene is TRBD1 (5 bases). Deletions cut 8 bases from V and 4 bases from J, with 15 bases between. CDR3 length: 14 residues. Germline assignment: CDR1 MDHEN and CDR2 SYDVKM. The chain's CDR3 is CASGFGGENQPQHF. The DNA of the CDR3 is TGTGCCAGCGGATTCGGAGGGGAGAATCAGCCCCAGCATTTT.

The V and J genes are TRBV28 and TRBJ2-3, with D perhaps matching TRBD2 (6 bases). This CDR3 has 15 residues. Germline loops: CDR1 MDHEN, CDR2 SYDVKM. V was trimmed by 4 bases and J by 2 bases, leaving 13 bases between them. CDR3 bases: TGTGCCAGCAGTTCTATAGCGGATTACACAGATACGCAGTATTTT. It specifies CASSSIADYTDTQYF.

The chain carries TRBV30 and TRBJ2-2, with D perhaps matching TRBD2 (6 bases). Between the trimmed V and J ends, which lost 4 bases and 3 bases, there was a span of 12 bases. The germline gives CDR1 GTSNPN, CDR2 SVGIG (reference sequence). CDR3 size: 14 residues. The CDR3 DNA reads TGTGCCTGGAAACCGGGAGAGTACACCGGGGAGCTGTTTTTT. Translation: CAWKPGEYTGELFF.

This rearrangement joins TRBV10-2 to TRBJ1-5, with a possible D match to TRBD1 (5 bases). The ends were cut back, 4 bases at V and 6 bases at J, with 10 bases in the middle. The CDR3 runs to 13 residues. Germline assignment: CDR1 WSHSY and CDR2 SAAADI. CDR3 sequence: CASSVNTGQPQHF. CDR3 DNA: TGCGCCAGCAGTGTGAATACAGGTCAGCCCCAGCATTTT.